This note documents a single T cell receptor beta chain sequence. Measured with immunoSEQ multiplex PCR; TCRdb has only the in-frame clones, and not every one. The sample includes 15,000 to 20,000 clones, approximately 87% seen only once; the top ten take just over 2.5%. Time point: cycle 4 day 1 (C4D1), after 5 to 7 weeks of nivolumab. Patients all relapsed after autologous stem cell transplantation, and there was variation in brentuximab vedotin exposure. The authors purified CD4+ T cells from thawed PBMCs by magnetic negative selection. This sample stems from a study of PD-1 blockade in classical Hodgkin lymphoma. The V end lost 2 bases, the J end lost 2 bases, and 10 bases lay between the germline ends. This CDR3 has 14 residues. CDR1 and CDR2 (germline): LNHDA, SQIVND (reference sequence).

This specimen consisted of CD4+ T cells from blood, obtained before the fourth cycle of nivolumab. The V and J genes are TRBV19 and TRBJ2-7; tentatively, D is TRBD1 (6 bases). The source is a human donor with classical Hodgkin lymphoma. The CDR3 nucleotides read TGTGCCAGTAGTATAAACAGGGATACCTACGAGCAGTACTTC. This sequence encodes CASSINRDTYEQYF. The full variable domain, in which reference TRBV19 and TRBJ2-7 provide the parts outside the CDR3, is DGGITQSPKYLFRKEGQNVTLSCEQNLNHDAMYWYRQDPGQGLRLIYYSQIVNDFQKGDIAEGYSVSREKKESFPLTVTSAQKNPTAFYLCASSINRDTYEQYFGPGTRLTVT.